This is a list of T cell receptor beta chains from one sample in a study of CD8 T cells in ankylosing spondylitis. TCRdb used MiXCR to reprocess the 5' RACE reads, holding one entry per CDR3 protein. In the table there are around 140,000 distinct CDR3 sequences, 17% of which are singletons. The sample was blood, either unsorted or a sorted T cell fraction (not recorded which). The receptors stem from a male donor with ankylosing spondylitis. The CDR3 runs from the conserved cysteine through the conserved F or W. A D gene is named only where the DNA matches it firmly. Clone sizes are given selectively: once, few, many, or a class where the clone is expanded.

J gene: TRBJ2-7; V gene: TRBV27; clone size: few; D gene: TRBD2; CDR3 protein: CASSFSGLAGGSYEQYF; CDR3 DNA: TGTGCCAGCAGTTTCTCCGGACTAGCGGGAGGGAGCTACGAGCAGTACTTC
J gene: TRBJ1-1; V gene: TRBV29-1; clone size: -; D gene: -; CDR3 protein: CSVEDLDMNTEAFF; CDR3 DNA: TGCAGCGTTGAAGATCTCGACATGAACACTGAAGCTTTCTTT
J gene: TRBJ2-5; V gene: TRBV27; clone size: -; D gene: -; CDR3 protein: CASSLWGPQGTQYF; CDR3 DNA: TGTGCCAGCAGTTTATGGGGACCGCAGGGGACCCAGTACTTC
J gene: TRBJ2-1; V gene: TRBV6-5; clone size: -; D gene: -; CDR3 protein: CASSYSTQGSYNEQFF; CDR3 DNA: TGTGCCAGCAGTTACTCGACACAGGGATCCTACAATGAGCAGTTCTTC
J gene: TRBJ2-1; V gene: TRBV5-1; clone size: few; D gene: TRBD2; CDR3 protein: CASSSLAGVSNEQFF; CDR3 DNA: TGCGCCAGCAGCTCCCTAGCGGGAGTAAGCAATGAGCAGTTCTTC
J gene: TRBJ2-7; V gene: TRBV27; clone size: -; D gene: TRBD1; CDR3 protein: CASSNSGQVRNLSF; CDR3 DNA: TGTGCCAGCAGCAACTCGGGACAGGTTCGGAATTTGTCCTTC
J gene: TRBJ2-2; V gene: TRBV20-1; clone size: -; D gene: -; CDR3 protein: CSAREPYRGNNTGELFF; CDR3 DNA: TGCAGTGCTAGAGAGCCCTATAGAGGGAATAACACCGGGGAGCTGTTTTTT
J gene: TRBJ2-7; V gene: TRBV29-1; clone size: few; D gene: -; CDR3 protein: CSVEGQPYEQYF; CDR3 DNA: TGCAGCGTTGAAGGGCAGCCGTACGAGCAGTACTTC
J gene: TRBJ1-1; V gene: TRBV20-1; clone size: few; D gene: -; CDR3 protein: CSARGGTEAFF; CDR3 DNA: TGCAGTGCTAGAGGCGGGACTGAAGCTTTCTTT
J gene: TRBJ1-5; V gene: TRBV6-5; clone size: few; D gene: -; CDR3 protein: CASSYIGPNQPQHF; CDR3 DNA: TGTGCCAGCAGTTACATCGGGCCCAATCAGCCCCAGCATTTT
J gene: TRBJ2-7; V gene: TRBV18; clone size: -; D gene: -; CDR3 protein: CASSPGSPYEQYF; CDR3 DNA: TGTGCCAGCTCACCCGGGAGTCCCTACGAGCAGTACTTC
J gene: TRBJ2-7; V gene: TRBV5-6; clone size: few; D gene: -; CDR3 protein: CASSLVTPGSSYEQYF; CDR3 DNA: TGTGCCAGCAGCTTGGTAACTCCAGGGAGCTCCTACGAGCAGTACTTC
J gene: TRBJ2-6; V gene: TRBV18; clone size: few; D gene: -; CDR3 protein: CASSPAGHSGANVLTF; CDR3 DNA: TGTGCCAGCTCACCCGCGGGGCACTCTGGGGCCAACGTCCTGACTTTC
J gene: TRBJ2-3; V gene: TRBV2; clone size: -; D gene: -; CDR3 protein: CASSEGGSTDTQYF; CDR3 DNA: TGTGCCAGCAGTGAAGGTGGGAGCACAGATACGCAGTATTTT
J gene: TRBJ2-7; V gene: TRBV7-9; clone size: -; D gene: -; CDR3 protein: CASTENYEQYF; CDR3 DNA: TGTGCCAGTACGGAGAACTACGAGCAGTACTTC
J gene: TRBJ2-1; V gene: TRBV3-1; clone size: few; D gene: TRBD1; CDR3 protein: CASSPPDRAEQFF; CDR3 DNA: TGTGCCAGCAGCCCGCCGGACAGGGCCGAGCAGTTCTTC
J gene: TRBJ2-1; V gene: TRBV2; clone size: few; D gene: TRBD2; CDR3 protein: CASSDVAGGYNEQFF; CDR3 DNA: TGTGCCAGCAGTGATGTAGCGGGCGGGTACAATGAGCAGTTCTTC
J gene: TRBJ2-7; V gene: TRBV7-8; clone size: -; D gene: TRBD2; CDR3 protein: CASSLEAGFLHEQYF; CDR3 DNA: TGTGCCAGCAGCTTAGAAGCGGGGTTCCTACACGAGCAGTACTTC
J gene: TRBJ1-5; V gene: TRBV24-1; clone size: few; D gene: -; CDR3 protein: CATSDSSSWQPQHF; CDR3 DNA: TGTGCCACCAGTGATTCCTCCTCTTGGCAGCCCCAGCATTTT
J gene: TRBJ2-1; V gene: TRBV2; clone size: few; D gene: TRBD2; CDR3 protein: CASSGGLADNEQFF; CDR3 DNA: TGTGCCAGCAGTGGGGGACTAGCTGACAATGAGCAGTTCTTC
J gene: TRBJ2-1; V gene: TRBV15; clone size: few; D gene: TRBD1; CDR3 protein: CATSAYRDREGNEQFF; CDR3 DNA: TGTGCCACCAGCGCGTACCGGGACAGGGAGGGCAATGAGCAGTTCTTC
J gene: TRBJ2-7; V gene: TRBV9; clone size: few; D gene: TRBD2; CDR3 protein: CASSGRGSYEQYF; CDR3 DNA: TGTGCCAGCAGCGGGCGCGGGAGCTACGAGCAGTACTTC
J gene: TRBJ1-5; V gene: TRBV27; clone size: many; D gene: -; CDR3 protein: CASGPLGNQPQHF; CDR3 DNA: TGTGCCAGCGGACCCCTAGGCAATCAGCCCCAGCATTTT
J gene: TRBJ1-1; V gene: TRBV27; clone size: -; D gene: TRBD1; CDR3 protein: CASSLGQGFEAFF; CDR3 DNA: TGTGCCAGCAGTTTAGGACAGGGGTTTGAAGCTTTCTTT
J gene: TRBJ2-2; V gene: TRBV12-3/TRBV12-4; clone size: few; D gene: TRBD2; CDR3 protein: CASRIAGGYTGELFF; CDR3 DNA: TGTGCCAGCAGAATAGCGGGAGGGTACACCGGGGAGCTGTTTTTT
J gene: TRBJ2-2; V gene: TRBV7-9; clone size: -; D gene: TRBD1; CDR3 protein: CASSPRQGDAGELFF; CDR3 DNA: TGTGCCAGCAGCCCCCGACAGGGCGACGCCGGGGAGCTGTTTTTT
J gene: TRBJ2-3; V gene: TRBV20-1; clone size: -; D gene: TRBD2; CDR3 protein: CSASSEGRGDTQYF; CDR3 DNA: TGCAGTGCTAGTTCGGAGGGGAGGGGAGATACGCAGTATTTT
J gene: TRBJ2-1; V gene: TRBV9; clone size: few; D gene: -; CDR3 protein: CASSVAGEKSSYNEQFF; CDR3 DNA: TGTGCCAGCAGCGTAGCCGGAGAGAAAAGCTCCTACAATGAGCAGTTCTTC
J gene: TRBJ1-1; V gene: TRBV6-2/TRBV6-3; clone size: few; D gene: -; CDR3 protein: CASSTRPGGDTEAFF; CDR3 DNA: TGTGCCAGCAGTACCCGACCGGGCGGGGACACTGAAGCTTTCTTT
J gene: TRBJ2-4; V gene: TRBV4-1; clone size: few; D gene: -; CDR3 protein: CASSQAQGVQNIQYF; CDR3 DNA: TGCGCCAGCAGCCAAGCCCAGGGCGTCCAAAACATTCAGTACTTC
J gene: TRBJ1-4; V gene: TRBV12-3/TRBV12-4; clone size: -; D gene: TRBD1; CDR3 protein: CASSLGQGLEKLFF; CDR3 DNA: TGTGCCAGCAGTCTGGGACAGGGCTTAGAAAAACTGTTTTTT
J gene: TRBJ2-7; V gene: TRBV7-9; clone size: few; D gene: TRBD1; CDR3 protein: CASSRPDRKGYEQYF; CDR3 DNA: TGTGCCAGCAGCCGCCCGGACAGGAAAGGTTACGAGCAGTACTTC
J gene: TRBJ1-1; V gene: TRBV20-1; clone size: many; D gene: -; CDR3 protein: CSARDRMNTEAFF; CDR3 DNA: TGCAGTGCTAGGGACAGAATGAACACTGAAGCTTTCTTT
J gene: TRBJ2-7; V gene: TRBV5-1; clone size: -; D gene: -; CDR3 protein: CASSLVDSDYEQYF; CDR3 DNA: TGCGCCAGCAGCTTGGTGGACTCGGACTACGAGCAGTACTTC
J gene: TRBJ1-1; V gene: TRBV5-1; clone size: -; D gene: -; CDR3 protein: CASSLGSPGGALLTEAFF; CDR3 DNA: TGCGCCAGCAGCTTGGGGAGCCCGGGGGGGGCCTTGCTCACTGAAGCTTTCTTT
J gene: TRBJ2-1; V gene: TRBV29-1; clone size: many; D gene: TRBD2; CDR3 protein: CSPGLAEGDEQFF; CDR3 DNA: TGCAGCCCTGGACTAGCGGAGGGCGATGAGCAGTTCTTC
J gene: TRBJ2-7; V gene: TRBV28; clone size: -; D gene: TRBD2; CDR3 protein: CASSLPPGLASRDHEQYF; CDR3 DNA: TGTGCTAGCAGTTTACCCCCGGGACTAGCTTCAAGGGACCACGAGCAGTACTTC
J gene: TRBJ1-1; V gene: TRBV10-1; clone size: -; D gene: TRBD1; CDR3 protein: CASSESDRQGPTEAFF; CDR3 DNA: TGCGCCAGCAGTGAGTCGGACCGACAGGGACCCACTGAAGCTTTCTTT
J gene: TRBJ2-5; V gene: TRBV11-2; clone size: -; D gene: -; CDR3 protein: CASSLVRVFAGTPQETQYF; CDR3 DNA: TGTGCCAGCAGCTTAGTAAGAGTGTTCGCAGGTACTCCCCAAGAGACCCAGTACTTC
J gene: TRBJ2-5; V gene: TRBV4-1; clone size: -; D gene: -; CDR3 protein: CASSRDAETQYF; CDR3 DNA: TGCGCCAGCAGCCGCGACGCAGAGACCCAGTACTTC
J gene: TRBJ2-1; V gene: TRBV12-5; clone size: -; D gene: -; CDR3 protein: CASGLVLGQWDEQFF; CDR3 DNA: TGTGCTAGTGGTTTGGTACTTGGACAGTGGGATGAGCAGTTCTTC
J gene: TRBJ2-1; V gene: TRBV29-1; clone size: -; D gene: TRBD2; CDR3 protein: CSVEGSLAGGPEQFF; CDR3 DNA: TGCAGCGTTGAGGGCAGCCTAGCGGGAGGGCCTGAGCAGTTCTTC
J gene: TRBJ2-2; V gene: TRBV7-9; clone size: -; D gene: TRBD1; CDR3 protein: CASSRQGIGTGELFF; CDR3 DNA: TGTGCCAGCAGCCGACAGGGGATTGGCACCGGGGAGCTGTTTTTT
J gene: TRBJ2-7; V gene: TRBV9; clone size: -; D gene: TRBD2; CDR3 protein: CASSAAGDEQYF; CDR3 DNA: TGTGCCAGCAGCGCAGCGGGGGACGAGCAGTACTTC
J gene: TRBJ2-1; V gene: TRBV20-1; clone size: -; D gene: TRBD2; CDR3 protein: CSASPLAGASYNEQFF; CDR3 DNA: TGCAGTGCTAGCCCACTAGCGGGAGCTTCCTACAATGAGCAGTTCTTC
J gene: TRBJ2-7; V gene: TRBV7-7; clone size: -; D gene: TRBD2; CDR3 protein: CASSRRAGDEQYF; CDR3 DNA: TGTGCTAGCAGCCGACGCGCGGGGGACGAGCAGTACTTC
J gene: TRBJ2-1; V gene: TRBV6-2/TRBV6-3; clone size: few; D gene: -; CDR3 protein: CASSYPAERSYNEQFF; CDR3 DNA: TGTGCCAGCAGTTATCCCGCAGAGCGCTCCTACAATGAGCAGTTCTTC
J gene: TRBJ2-1; V gene: TRBV4-2; clone size: -; D gene: TRBD1; CDR3 protein: CASSQGSGQVNDEQFF; CDR3 DNA: TGTGCCAGCAGCCAAGGTTCGGGACAGGTTAATGATGAGCAGTTCTTC
J gene: TRBJ2-6; V gene: TRBV7-9; clone size: -; D gene: TRBD2; CDR3 protein: CASSLGGGPGANVLTF; CDR3 DNA: TGTGCCAGCAGCTTGGGGGGGGGTCCTGGGGCCAACGTCCTGACTTTC
J gene: TRBJ2-2; V gene: TRBV9; clone size: few; D gene: TRBD1; CDR3 protein: CASSVVRTGNPEELFF; CDR3 DNA: TGTGCCAGCAGCGTAGTAAGGACAGGGAATCCCGAGGAGCTGTTTTTT
J gene: TRBJ1-5; V gene: TRBV12-3/TRBV12-4; clone size: many; D gene: TRBD1; CDR3 protein: CASSLTGGRYSNQPQHF; CDR3 DNA: TGTGCCAGCAGCCTTACAGGGGGCCGATATAGCAATCAGCCCCAGCATTTT
J gene: TRBJ2-1; V gene: TRBV27; clone size: -; D gene: TRBD2; CDR3 protein: CASSLLVAGSYNEQFF; CDR3 DNA: TGTGCCAGCAGTTTATTAGTAGCGGGCTCCTACAATGAGCAGTTCTTC
J gene: TRBJ2-7; V gene: TRBV12-3/TRBV12-4; clone size: few; D gene: TRBD2; CDR3 protein: CASTPRGGMGEQYF; CDR3 DNA: TGTGCCAGCACCCCTCGGGGGGGGATGGGGGAGCAGTACTTC
J gene: TRBJ2-3; V gene: TRBV14; clone size: few; D gene: -; CDR3 protein: CASSQGGTHTQYF; CDR3 DNA: TGTGCCAGCAGCCAAGGCGGGACCCATACGCAGTATTTT